These 14 T cell receptor beta chains were all obtained from the same sample, sequenced in a study of beta chain features in type 1 diabetes listed by TCRdb under 2018. The library was obtained by the immunoSEQ multiplex PCR assay. All of the isolated RNA was reverse transcribed with the High Capacity cDNA Reverse Transcription Kit, so expressed TCRB transcripts were sequenced. Not all clones reach the TCRdb copy of this immuneACCESS table, which keeps in-frame sequences only. Checked studies attribute under half of the gap to unresolved V genes and leave the rest unexplained. The sample includes 250,000 to 350,000 clones, with around 13% observed a single time. The ten largest make up more than 6.5% of the sample. Sequencing used central memory CD4+ T cells from blood. All receptors derive from a young man in good health.

This clone was found a few times. V and J are TRBV7-2 and TRBJ2-5; TRBD2 is a possible D gene (7 bases). The CDR3 covers 14 residues. Trimming cost V 7 bases and J 3 bases, with 15 bases left between them. In germline, CDR1 is SGHTA, CDR2 FQGNSA. DNA of the CDR3: TGTGCCAGCAAATGGGGGGGCGAGAAAGAGACCCAGTACTTC. This codes for CASKWGGEKETQYF.

The chain has TRBV7-2 and TRBJ2-2; 7 positions agree with TRBD2. Germline V gene lookup returns CDR1 SGHTA and CDR2 FQGNSA. Unmatched junction bases numbered 11, after V lost 7 bases and J lost 6 bases. The CDR3 is made up of 15 amino acids. As DNA, the CDR3 is TGTGCCAGCACGGTGGGCGGGAGTGCGGCCGGGGAGCTGTTTTTT. Translation: CASTVGGSAAGELFF.

This clone was seen more than once but under ten times. The chain carries TRBV4-2 and TRBJ2-2, with 9 bases fitting TRBD2. With V trimmed by 4 bases and J by 0 bases, 3 bases remained unmatched. Germline-derived CDR1 and CDR2 are LGHNA and YNFKEQ. The CDR3 spans 16 residues. CDR3 nucleotide sequence: TGTGCCAGCAGCCCTGCTAGCGGGACGAACACCGGGGAGCTGTTTTTT. Residues: CASSPASGTNTGELFF.

The chain is built from TRBV30 and TRBJ1-4; TRBD1 matches 8 bases. The V segment lost 0 bases and the J segment 7 bases; nucleotides outside the gene matches: 10. The germline gives CDR1 GTSNPN, CDR2 SVGIG (reference sequence). The CDR3 totals 16 residues. The CDR3 loop is CAWSVTGTTGVEKLFF. The CDR3 DNA reads as TGTGCCTGGAGTGTGACGGGTACGACAGGGGTTGAAAAACTGTTTTTT.

This clone came up a few times. The chain employs TRBV5-1 and TRBJ2-1, with 7 positions matching TRBD2. V trimming: 0 bases; J trimming: 4 bases; junction bases outside the gene matches: 4. Germline V gives CDR1 SGHRS, CDR2 YFSETQ. The CDR3 is 15 amino acids. In nucleotides, the CDR3 is TGCGCCAGCAGCTTGGGTCGAGCGGGGTACAATGAGCAGTTCTTC. Translation: CASSLGRAGYNEQFF.

The chain links TRBV9 to TRBJ2-5; D assignment may be TRBD1 or TRBD2 (6 bases each). CDR1 and CDR2 from the germline V gene are SGDLS and YYNGEE. The V end lost 4 bases, the J end lost 5 bases, and 18 bases lay between the germline ends. The CDR3 covers 15 residues. The CDR3 sequence: CASSSGGGRSETQYF. The CDR3, as DNA: TGTGCCAGCAGCTCAGGAGGGGGTAGGTCGGAGACCCAGTACTTC.

J is TRBJ1-2 and V is TRBV7-7; D might be TRBD1 (5 bases). The germline gives CDR1 SSHAT, CDR2 FNYEAQ (reference sequence). This CDR3 is 11 amino acids long. Trimming took 11 bases from V and 4 from J, leaving 11 bases between them. The CDR3 nucleotides are TGTGCCGTTCGGGGCCCCTATGGCTACACCTTC. Translated: CAVRGPYGYTF.

This clone occurred a few times. The V and J genes are TRBV7-9 and TRBJ1-2; D is unresolved. The V gene lost 1 base and the J gene lost 5 bases, with 11 bases spanning the gap. CDR3 length: 14 amino acids. In germline, CDR1 is SEHNR, CDR2 FQNEAQ (reference sequence). In DNA form, the CDR3 reads TGTGCCAGCAGCTTAGGTGGCACCCTGTATGGCTACACCTTC. This encodes CASSLGGTLYGYTF.

This clone came up a few times. V and J are TRBV29-1 and TRBJ1-1, with 7 bases lining up with TRBD1. The V segment lost 7 bases and the J segment 1 base; nucleotides outside the gene matches: 6. Germline lookup yields CDR1 SQVTM and CDR2 ANQGSEA. This CDR3 is 13 amino acids long. This chain's CDR3 is CSGVRDRNTEAFF. The CDR3 region has the DNA TGCAGCGGCGTACGGGACAGGAACACTGAAGCTTTCTTT.

As for this clone: Other nucleotide sequences from this sample produce the same CDR3. The chain links TRBV7-2 to TRBJ1-6; D is ambiguous. Trimming took 2 bases from V and 8 from J, leaving 7 bases between them. The CDR3 totals 13 residues. Looked up from germline, CDR1 is SGHTA and CDR2 is FQGNSA. As DNA, the CDR3 is TGTGCCAGCAGCTTATACGGCGATTCACCCCTCCACTTT. Translating gives CASSLYGDSPLHF.

This clone came up a few times. The V gene is TRBV2, the J gene TRBJ1-4; 11 bases are shared with TRBD1. The V segment lost 8 bases and the J segment 7 bases; nucleotides outside the gene matches: 9. Looked up from germline, CDR1 is SNHLY and CDR2 is FYNNEI. The CDR3 spans 15 residues. CDR3 residues: CASGTGGQFGEKLFF. The CDR3, as DNA: TGTGCCAGCGGGACAGGGGGACAGTTTGGTGAAAAACTGTTTTTT.

This clone was seen repeatedly, ten times or more. This chain joins TRBV18 and TRBJ2-5; tentative D call: TRBD1 (5 bases). The germline V gene has CDR1 KGHSH and CDR2 LQKENI. The length of the CDR3 is 13 residues. V lost 1 base and J lost 3, with 6 bases in between. The CDR3 protein is CASSPLDKETQYF. The CDR3 bases are TGTGCCAGCTCACCACTGGACAAAGAGACCCAGTACTTC.

The chain recombines TRBV28 with TRBJ2-1; 8 positions match TRBD2. Per the germline V gene, CDR1 is MDHEN and CDR2 is SYDVKM. This CDR3 has 22 amino acids. V lost 10 bases and J lost 1; bases outside the gene matches: 30. The chain's CDR3 is CATQGDRKVSGRFLPSYNEQFF. CDR3 nucleotide sequence: TGTGCCACCCAGGGTGACAGAAAAGTAAGCGGGAGATTCTTGCCGTCCTACAATGAGCAGTTCTTC.

In this sample, this clone turned up a few times. The same CDR3 also results from other DNA sequences found in this sample. CDR3 coding DNA: TGTGCCAGCTCACCAAGAGGGAGCAATCAGCCCCAGCATTTT. This sequence encodes CASSPRGSNQPQHF. V gene TRBV18 combines with J gene TRBJ1-5, with no clear D. The CDR3 totals 14 residues. V lost 2 bases and J 1 base, leaving 6 bases between the germline ends. The V gene's germline CDR1 is KGHSH and CDR2 LQKENI.